A single sample gave rise to the 15 T cell receptor beta chains below, sequenced in a study of a mutant IDH1 vaccine in newly diagnosed glioma. Clones were read by immunoSEQ multiplex PCR, and TCRdb kept only the in-frame ones, dropping some. In the table there are about 34,000 clones, approximately 80% of which are singletons. Time point meaning: baseline, week 1 (first vaccination visit). Treatment described: pre-vaccination baseline after standard-of-care therapy. The specimen was peripheral blood mononuclear cells (PBMCs), collected from a glioma patient treated with radiotherapy, temozolomide or both. These receptor sequences come from a man over 45 with glioma. Some clones in this sample may be carry-over from other donors' samples.

Here the CDR3 reads CASIPTVQGPYEQYF. The CDR3 DNA follows: TGTGCCAGCATTCCTACTGTACAGGGACCCTACGAGCAGTACTTC. This sequence joins TRBV2 and TRBJ2-7; tentative D call: TRBD1 (6 bases). The length of the CDR3 is 15 residues. The ends were cut back, 7 bases at V and 2 bases at J, with 18 bases in the middle. Germline V gene lookup returns CDR1 SNHLY and CDR2 FYNNEI.

Only a few counts were recorded for this clone. The chain uses TRBV4-1 and TRBJ2-5; maybe TRBD1 (7 bases). The CDR3 is 15 residues long. Germline CDR1 and CDR2: MGHRA and YSYEKL. V lost 0 bases, J lost 2 bases, and 10 bases lay in between. CDR3 bases: TGCGCCAGCAGCCAAGACGGGGGACAGCAAGAGACCCAGTACTTC. It encodes CASSQDGGQQETQYF.

The chain recombines TRBV7-2 with TRBJ2-3, with D perhaps matching TRBD2 (7 bases). V lost 3 bases and J 2 bases, leaving 12 bases between the germline ends. CDR3 length: 15 residues. Per germline, CDR1 SGHTA and CDR2 FQGNSA. The CDR3 region has the DNA TGTGCCAGCAGCTTGGGCGGGGGCCTCACAGATACGCAGTATTTT. Translating it yields CASSLGGGLTDTQYF.

The chain is built from TRBV7-9 and TRBJ1-3, with a weak D call TRBD1 (6 bases). This CDR3 has 17 residues. The germline V and J ends were trimmed by 5 bases and 1 base, with 18 bases remaining between them. Germline-derived CDR1 and CDR2 are SEHNR and FQNEAQ (reference sequence). This CDR3 is CASSGPPEGESGNTIYF. For the CDR3, the DNA is TGTGCCAGCAGCGGCCCCCCGGAGGGGGAGTCTGGAAACACCATATATTTT.

The J gene is TRBJ1-2, the V gene TRBV19; D call uncertain. Trimming took off 5 bases at V and 5 bases at J, with 6 bases between the two ends. CDR3 length: 11 amino acids. The germline gives CDR1 LNHDA, CDR2 SQIVND (reference sequence). The CDR3 sequence is CASSEGYGYTF. CDR3 DNA sequence: TGTGCCAGTAGTGAGGGTTATGGCTACACCTTC. Full variable domain (remainder filled in from reference TRBV19 and TRBJ1-2): DGGITQSPKYLFRKEGQNVTLSCEQNLNHDAMYWYRQDPGQGLRLIYYSQIVNDFQKGDIAEGYSVSREKKESFPLTVTSAQKNPTAFYLCASSEGYGYTFGSGTRLTVV.

V usage is TRBV4-2 and J usage is TRBJ1-5; D remains unclear. The CDR3 consists of 12 residues. The germline V gene encodes CDR1 LGHNA and CDR2 YNFKEQ. The V and J ends lost 3 bases and 5 bases respectively, with 5 bases between them. This CDR3 reads CASSQGDQPQHF. In nucleotides, the CDR3 is TGTGCCAGCAGCCAGGGTGATCAGCCCCAGCATTTT.

This sequence joins TRBV6-5 and TRBJ2-3; D remains ambiguous. The germline V gene encodes CDR1 MNHEY and CDR2 SVGAGI. The CDR3 is made up of 11 amino acids. Trimming cost V 5 bases and J 6 bases, with 6 bases left between them. CDR3 protein: CASSRADTQYF. For the CDR3, the DNA is TGTGCCAGCAGTCGCGCTGATACGCAGTATTTT.

This clone was found a few times. This sequence joins TRBV19 and TRBJ1-3, with D possibly being TRBD1 (5 bases). Germline CDR1 reads LNHDA; CDR2 reads SQIVND (reference sequence). The CDR3 is made up of 15 amino acids. Trimming cost V 3 bases and J 2 bases, with 11 bases left between them. The DNA of the CDR3 is TGTGCCAGTAGTATCGTGCAGGGAGCTGGAAACACCATATATTTT. Translation gives CASSIVQGAGNTIYF.

This clone has a handful of counts. The V gene is TRBV18, the J gene TRBJ2-2, with D tentatively TRBD1 or TRBD2 (5 bases each). Germline CDR1 and CDR2: KGHSH and LQKENI. The CDR3 loop spans 17 amino acids. Trimming shortened V by 6 bases and J by 7 bases, and 24 bases separated the two germline ends. CDR3 loop: CASSRRGQGFTSGELFF. CDR3 nucleotides: TGTGCCAGCTCCCGTCGGGGCCAGGGATTTACAAGCGGGGAGCTGTTTTTT. Filled out from reference TRBV18 and TRBJ2-2, the complete variable domain reads NAGVMQNPRHLVRRRGQEARLRCSPMKGHSHVYWYRQLPEEGLKFMVYLQKENIIDESGMPKERFSAEFPKEGPSILRIQQVVRGDSAAYFCASSRRGQGFTSGELFFGEGSRLTVL.

The chain uses TRBV5-1 and TRBJ1-3; D is unresolved. Germline assignment: CDR1 SGHRS and CDR2 YFSETQ. The V and J ends lost 3 bases and 0 bases respectively, with 16 bases between them. The CDR3 extends over 17 amino acids. The CDR3 spells CASSSDAGLSSGNTIYF. Here the CDR3 DNA reads TGCGCCAGCAGCTCCGACGCAGGACTGAGCTCTGGAAACACCATATATTTT. The whole variable domain, filled in from reference TRBV5-1 and TRBJ1-3, reads KAGVTQTPRYLIKTRGQQVTLSCSPISGHRSVSWYQQTPGQGLQFLFEYFSETQRNKGNFPGRFSGRQFSNSRSEMNVSTLELGDSALYLCASSSDAGLSSGNTIYFGEGSWLTVV.

The chain joins TRBV9 to TRBJ2-2; TRBD2 matches 12 bases. The CDR3 has 18 residues. Per germline, CDR1 SGDLS and CDR2 YYNGEE. After removal of 0 bases from V and 4 bases from J, the junction contained 7 bases not matched to a gene. The CDR3 sequence is CASSVGLAGGRITGELFF. The CDR3 DNA reads TGTGCCAGCAGCGTAGGGCTAGCGGGAGGGCGGATCACCGGGGAGCTGTTTTTT.

The chain joins TRBV19 to TRBJ1-6; TRBD1 aligns across 8 bases. Germline trimming cut 9 bases from V and 11 bases from J; bases unmatched to any gene: 9. The V gene's germline CDR1 is LNHDA and CDR2 SQIVND (reference sequence). The CDR3 is made up of 13 amino acids. The CDR3 DNA is TGTGCCAGCAGCGGACAGGGCACGCCACCCCTCCACTTT. It is translated as CASSGQGTPPLHF.

As DNA, the CDR3 is TGTGCCAGCAATCGAAGGGGATCGAACACTGAAGCTTTCTTT. Amino acid sequence: CASNRRGSNTEAFF. The chain uses TRBV25-1 and TRBJ1-1; TRBD1 is a possible D gene (5 bases). This CDR3 spans 14 amino acids. Germline V CDR1 and CDR2: MGHDK, SYGVNS. V was cut by 7 bases and J by 1 base, with 13 bases left in between.

The V gene is TRBV5-6, the J gene TRBJ2-7; 7 bases are shared with TRBD1. In germline, CDR1 is SGHDT, CDR2 YYEEEE. The CDR3 contains 12 residues. With 2 bases clipped from V and 8 bases from J, the junction kept 4 bases outside the gene matches. The chain's CDR3 is CASSLDRVKQYF. CDR3 in DNA: TGTGCCAGCAGCTTAGACAGGGTGAAGCAGTACTTC. Combining the CDR3 with reference TRBV5-6 and TRBJ2-7 gives the whole variable domain DAGVTQSPTHLIKTRGQQVTLRCSPKSGHDTVSWYQQALGQGPQFIFQYYEEEERQRGNFPDRFSGHQFPNYSSELNVNALLLGDSALYLCASSLDRVKQYFGPGTRLTVT.

J is TRBJ1-2 and V is TRBV6-5; TRBD1 matches 8 bases. The CDR3 has 13 amino acids. Germline V lookup: CDR1 MNHEY, CDR2 SVGAGI. Trimming at V came to 4 bases and at J to 4 bases, leaving 2 bases not matched to a gene. The CDR3 is CASSSQGAYGYTF. Written as DNA, the CDR3 is TGTGCCAGCAGTTCCCAGGGGGCCTATGGCTACACCTTC.